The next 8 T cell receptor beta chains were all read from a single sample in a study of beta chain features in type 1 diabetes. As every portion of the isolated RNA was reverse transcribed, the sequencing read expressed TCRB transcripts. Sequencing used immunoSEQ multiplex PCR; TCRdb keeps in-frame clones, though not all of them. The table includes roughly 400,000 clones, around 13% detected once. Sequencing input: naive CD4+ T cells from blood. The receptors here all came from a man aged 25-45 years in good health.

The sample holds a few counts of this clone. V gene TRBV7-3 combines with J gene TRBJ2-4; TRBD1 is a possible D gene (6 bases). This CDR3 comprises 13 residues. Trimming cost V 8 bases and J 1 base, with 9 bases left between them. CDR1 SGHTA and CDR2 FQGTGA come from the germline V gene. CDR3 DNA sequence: TGTGCCAGCGCGGACAGTGCCAAAAACATTCAGTACTTC. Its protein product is CASADSAKNIQYF.

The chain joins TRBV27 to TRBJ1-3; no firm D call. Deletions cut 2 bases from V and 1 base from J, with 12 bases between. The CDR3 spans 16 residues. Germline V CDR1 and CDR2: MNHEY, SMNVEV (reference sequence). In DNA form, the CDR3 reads TGTGCCAGCAGTTTAAAGGCAGGTCTGTCTGGAAACACCATATATTTT. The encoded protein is CASSLKAGLSGNTIYF.

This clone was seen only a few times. The CDR3 sequence is CASSLPVSDTQYF. DNA of the CDR3: TGTGCCAGCAGCTTACCAGTCTCCGATACGCAGTATTTT. The genes are TRBV7-9 and TRBJ2-3; the D is unclear. Trimming removed 2 bases at V and 6 bases at J, with 9 bases between. Looked up from germline, CDR1 is SEHNR and CDR2 is FQNEAQ (reference sequence). The CDR3 runs to 13 residues.

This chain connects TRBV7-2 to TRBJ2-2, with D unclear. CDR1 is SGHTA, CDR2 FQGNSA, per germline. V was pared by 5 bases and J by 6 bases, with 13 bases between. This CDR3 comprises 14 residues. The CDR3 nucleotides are TGTGCCAGCAGCAAGTCGCTGCTCTCCGGGGAGCTGTTTTTT. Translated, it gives CASSKSLLSGELFF.

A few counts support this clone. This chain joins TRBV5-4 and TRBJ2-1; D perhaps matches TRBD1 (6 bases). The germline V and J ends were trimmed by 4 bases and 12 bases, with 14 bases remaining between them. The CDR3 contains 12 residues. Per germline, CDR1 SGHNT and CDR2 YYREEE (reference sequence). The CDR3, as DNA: TGTGCCAGCAGCCACCAGGGGCTTGGGCAGTTCTTC. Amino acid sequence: CASSHQGLGQFF.

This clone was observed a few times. Here the CDR3 reads CSVRLNYGYTF. The CDR3 bases are TGCAGCGTTCGATTGAACTATGGCTACACCTTC. The V gene is TRBV29-1, the J gene TRBJ1-2; D remains unclear. The germline gives CDR1 SQVTM, CDR2 ANQGSEA. V lost 5 bases and J lost 2, with 6 bases in between. This CDR3 spans 11 amino acids. Variable domain in full (rest from reference TRBV29-1 and TRBJ1-2): SAVISQKPSRDICQRGTSLTIQCQVDSQVTMMFWYRQQPGQSLTLIATANQGSEATYESGFVIDKFPISRPNLTFSTLTVSNMSPEDSSIYLCSVRLNYGYTFGSGTRLTVV.

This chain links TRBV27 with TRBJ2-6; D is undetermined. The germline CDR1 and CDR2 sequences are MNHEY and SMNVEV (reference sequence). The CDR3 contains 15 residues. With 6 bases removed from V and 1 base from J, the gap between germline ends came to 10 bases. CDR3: CASSPDMSGANVLTF. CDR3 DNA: TGTGCCAGCAGCCCTGATATGTCTGGGGCCAACGTCCTGACTTTC. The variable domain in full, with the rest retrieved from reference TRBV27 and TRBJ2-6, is EAQVTQNPRYLITVTGKKLTVTCSQNMNHEYMSWYRQDPGLGLRQIYYSMNVEVTDKGDVPEGYKVSRKEKRNFPLILESPSPNQTSLYFCASSPDMSGANVLTFGAGSRLTVL.

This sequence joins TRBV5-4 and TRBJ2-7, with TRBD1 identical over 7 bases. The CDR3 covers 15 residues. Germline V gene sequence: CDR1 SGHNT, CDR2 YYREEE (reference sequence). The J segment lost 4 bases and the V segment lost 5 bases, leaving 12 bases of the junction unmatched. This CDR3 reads CASSSSPTGMYEQYF. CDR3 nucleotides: TGTGCCAGCAGTTCCTCCCCGACAGGGATGTACGAGCAGTACTTC.